This paragraph reports one T cell receptor beta chain. Its antigen is currently unknown. V gave up 4 bases and J gave up 3 bases; unmatched junction bases: 6. CDR3 size: 15 residues. The germline gives CDR1 SEHNR, CDR2 FQNEAQ (reference sequence). Naive CD8 cells comprised CD45RO-negative, CCR7-positively selected cells, excluding terminally differentiated effector memory CD45RA+ cells. Only Caucasian adults living in Nashville, Tennessee served as donors. Profiling relied on immunoSEQ multiplex PCR, and the TCRdb table lists in-frame clones only, not all of them. The profile covers fewer than 800,000 clones, with under 95% appearing a single time and 24% taken by the ten largest. These data are taken from a study of shared clonotypes between healthy human individuals. Study summary: A donor's plate count was three for CD4 naive and three for CD4 memory; CD8 naive had two and CD8 memory one. Broader study findings: It was expected that sequencing depth would affect clonotype sharing among donors. Relative to memory subsets, naive subsets generally showed larger estimated richness.

The sequence derives from a man aged 25-40 years in good health. Input material: naive CD8+ T cells sorted from blood. The V gene is TRBV7-9, the J gene TRBJ2-7; 10 bases fit TRBD2. The CDR3 DNA reads as TGTGCCAGCAGCTACGAAGCGGGAGGGCACTACGAGCAGTACTTC. Translated, it gives CASSYEAGGHYEQYF.